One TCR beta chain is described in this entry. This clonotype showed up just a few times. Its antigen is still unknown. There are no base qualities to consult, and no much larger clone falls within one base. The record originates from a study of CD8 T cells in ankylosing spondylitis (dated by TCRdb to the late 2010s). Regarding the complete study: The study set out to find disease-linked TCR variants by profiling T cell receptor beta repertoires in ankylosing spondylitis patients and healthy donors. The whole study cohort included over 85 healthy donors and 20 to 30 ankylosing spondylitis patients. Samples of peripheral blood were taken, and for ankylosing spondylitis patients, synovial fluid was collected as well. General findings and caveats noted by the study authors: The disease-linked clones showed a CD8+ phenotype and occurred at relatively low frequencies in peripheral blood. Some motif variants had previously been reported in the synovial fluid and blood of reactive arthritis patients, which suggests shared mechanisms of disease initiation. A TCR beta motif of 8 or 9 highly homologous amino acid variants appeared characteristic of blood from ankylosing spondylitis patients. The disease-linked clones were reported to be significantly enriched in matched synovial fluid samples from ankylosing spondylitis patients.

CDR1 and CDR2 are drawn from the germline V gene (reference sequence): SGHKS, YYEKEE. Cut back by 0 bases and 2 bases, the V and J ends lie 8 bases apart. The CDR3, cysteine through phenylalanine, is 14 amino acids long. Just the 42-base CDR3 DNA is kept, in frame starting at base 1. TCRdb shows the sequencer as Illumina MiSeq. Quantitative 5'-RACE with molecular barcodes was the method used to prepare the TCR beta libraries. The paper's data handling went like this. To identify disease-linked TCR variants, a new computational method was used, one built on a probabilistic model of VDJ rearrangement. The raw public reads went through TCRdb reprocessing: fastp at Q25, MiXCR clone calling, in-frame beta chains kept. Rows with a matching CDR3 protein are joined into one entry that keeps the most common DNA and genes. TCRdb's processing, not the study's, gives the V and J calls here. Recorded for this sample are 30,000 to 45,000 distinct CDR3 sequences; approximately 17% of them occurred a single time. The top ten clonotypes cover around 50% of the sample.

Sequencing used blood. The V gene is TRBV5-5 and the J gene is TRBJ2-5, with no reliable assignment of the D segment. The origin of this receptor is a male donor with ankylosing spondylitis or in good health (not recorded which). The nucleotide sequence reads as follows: TGTGCCAGCAGCTTGGCCACAGCACAAGAGACCCAGTACTTC. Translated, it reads CASSLATAQETQYF.